Here is one TCR beta chain with its context. Its binding antigen is unknown. There are no base qualities to consult, and no much larger clone falls within one base. This sample is drawn from a study of T cell clones after liver transplantation (dated by TCRdb to the late 2010s). Background on the whole study: The samples were obtained from ITN030ST, a randomized trial that attempted immunosuppression withdrawal within 2 years after liver transplantation. The subjects received no induction therapy and were kept on standard immunosuppression until randomization at 12-24 months post-transplant. The studied cohort comprised 8 liver transplant recipients, 3 classified as tolerant and 5 as non-tolerant. Tolerance meant complete immunosuppression withdrawal for at least one year without liver enzymes rising beyond twice the upper limit of normal. Third party-reactive TCRbeta sequences from pre-transplant MLRs were also identified as an antigen-independent comparator for donor-reactive sequences. Blood samples were collected pre-transplant, then pre-randomization ahead of withdrawal, and finally post-randomization once withdrawal had either been completed or failed. Three of the eight recipients were HCV-positive; the others were transplanted for non-autoimmune, non-viral indications. After a pre-transplant mixed lymphocyte reaction, TCRbeta sequencing was used to pinpoint donor-reactive T cell clones, which were subsequently tracked in post-transplant blood. Results and caveats for the whole study, not just this receptor: When repertoire turnover was accounted for, significantly reduced detection of donor-reactive sequences was found in 7 of 8 subjects for CD4 and in 8 of 8 subjects for CD8. Because no allograft tissue specimens were available, donor-reactive T cells may have migrated into the graft instead of being deleted. The conclusions were preliminary, being limited by small, heterogeneous patient numbers and by non-standardized post-transplant time points. Donor-reactive sequences decreased more than third party-reactive sequences, which suggests partial antigen-specific deletion that was not related to withdrawal success. Low numbers of available donor cells limited the measurable donor-reactive repertoire in a couple of subjects. In 5 of 8 subjects, circulating donor-reactive CD4 TCRbeta sequences decreased significantly after transplant, regardless of tolerance or HCV status.

High-throughput TCRbeta CDR3 sequencing of frozen genomic DNA was performed by immunoSEQ, including PCR amplification, mapping, bias correction and internal controls. For the original study's pipeline: Productive rearrangements were kept, and unique TCRbeta sequences were defined by CDR3 nucleotide sequence plus V and J gene. A sequence counted as donor-reactive only if the sequence showed at least 5-fold expansion in CFSE-low cells compared with unstimulated pre-transplant cells and had a frequency of at least 0.01%. To ensure at least 90% detection power, minimum frequency thresholds were set for each subject based on that subject's lowest-template unstimulated sample. Jensen-Shannon divergence between the top 1000 TCRbeta sequences after and before transplant was used to measure repertoire turnover. Changes in detection of donor-reactive sequences were tested with two-sided Fisher's exact tests. The clones in this table, taken by TCRdb from immuneACCESS, are in-frame only. Not every clone is retained; where verified, under half of the shortfall comes from an unresolved V gene, and the cause of the rest is unknown. V and J calls and clone size are as listed in that table; D and trimming were resolved from the DNA. The sample records approximately 100,000 clones, about 88% of which are singletons. The ten largest make up approximately 2.9% of the sample.

Unstimulated PBMCs, after thawing, were stained for CD3, CD4 and CD8 and then FACS-sorted into CD3+CD4+ and CD3+CD8+ populations. All 8 studied subjects were randomized to immunosuppression withdrawal. Genomic DNA was isolated with the Qiagen DNeasy Blood and Tissue Kit. This material consisted of CD4+ T cells from blood, taken approximately 4 years after liver transplant. The sequence came from a human patient who received a liver transplant. The graft donor may be the source of some T cells after a transplant.

The CDR3 reads CATRGVGNQPQHF. The sequenced DNA: TGTGCCACCCGGGGGGTGGGCAATCAGCCCCAGCATTTT. The chain is encoded by TRBV6-1 joined to TRBJ1-5, with a weak D call of TRBD1 (5 bases match). Per the germline V gene, MNHNS is the CDR1 and SASEGT is the CDR2. V is reduced by 10 bases and J by 2 bases, leaving a spacing of 12 bases between them. The CDR3 measures 13 amino acids from cysteine to phenylalanine. Of the read, only the CDR3 DNA is kept; its 39 bases are in frame from base 1.